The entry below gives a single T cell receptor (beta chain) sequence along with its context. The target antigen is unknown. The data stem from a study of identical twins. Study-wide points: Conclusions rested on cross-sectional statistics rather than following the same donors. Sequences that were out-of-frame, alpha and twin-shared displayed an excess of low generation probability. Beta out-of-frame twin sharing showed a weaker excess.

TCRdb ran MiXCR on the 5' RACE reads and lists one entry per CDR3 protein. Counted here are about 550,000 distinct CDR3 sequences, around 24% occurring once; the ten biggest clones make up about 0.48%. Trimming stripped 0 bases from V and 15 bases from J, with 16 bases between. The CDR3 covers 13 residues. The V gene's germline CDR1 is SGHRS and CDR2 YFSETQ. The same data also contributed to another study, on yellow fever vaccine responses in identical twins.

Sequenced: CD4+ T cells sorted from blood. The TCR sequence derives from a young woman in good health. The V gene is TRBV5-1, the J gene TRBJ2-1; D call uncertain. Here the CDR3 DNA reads TGCGCCAGCAGCTTGGGTGTCAGTTCAACCCTGTTCTTC. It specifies CASSLGVSSTLFF.